This T cell receptor beta chain was sequenced during a study of shared clonotypes between healthy human individuals. Study-level background: A few men and two women, aged 18 to 49, were donors. Study outcomes and limitations: A handful of donors shared approximately 5% of their naive CD4 clonotypes.

As to this clone: Its antigen is undetermined.

The junction had 5 bases not matched to a gene; V was cut back by 4 bases and J by 3 bases. The CDR3 contains 15 residues. The germline V gene has CDR1 MNHNS and CDR2 SASEGT. TCRdb's table, derived via immunoSEQ multiplex PCR, lists solely in-frame clones and lacks some. The table includes around 2,000,000 clones, 85% to 95% detected once. The V call is TRBV6-1, the J call TRBJ2-5; 10 bases are a match to TRBD2. The sequenced sample was naive CD4+ T cells sorted from blood. Subset denoted: CD45RA+ positively selected. The clonotype originates from a man younger than 30 in good health. The CDR3 here is CASSAWLAGEETQYF. The DNA of the CDR3 is TGTGCCAGCAGTGCTTGGCTAGCGGGGGAAGAGACCCAGTACTTC.